This record concerns one T cell receptor (beta chain) sequence. These data belong to a study of blood T cell repertoires in COVID-19. About the research overall: The United States, Italy and Spain provided the acute and convalescent COVID-19 samples. Sources were T cells, B-cell-depleted T cells, or PBMCs; the material itself was cDNA or gDNA.

From germline, CDR1 is MNHEY and CDR2 SMNVEV (reference sequence). Trimming took 7 bases from V and 3 from J; bases not matched to a gene: 23. This CDR3 is 19 amino acids long. Authors' processing steps: Estimated nucleated cell counts came from reference gene primer amplification. Produced via immunoSEQ multiplex PCR; TCRdb's table is partial and in-frame only. Clone size and the V and J calls come from that table; the DNA yielded D and trimming. Altogether tens of thousands of clones are present, 88% being singletons, with the ten largest covering about 5.3%. The TCR was taken from a man in his forties or fifties with active COVID-19. The source material was peripheral blood. This rearrangement joins TRBV27 to TRBJ1-1; 7 bases line up with TRBD1. CDR3 DNA: TGTGCCAGCATACCTTCGGACACCGGGACAGCACGGGATCACACTGAAGCTTTCTTT. This translates into CASIPSDTGTARDHTEAFF.